The entry below describes one T cell receptor (beta chain). Its cognate antigen is unknown. Other DNA sequences from this sample encode an identical CDR3 as well. These data belong to a study of cytotoxic CD8 clonotypes in ibrutinib-treated CLL. About the research overall: Partial response occurred in around 24 patients and complete response in 2; at median approximately 68 months, approximately 14 remained remitted and some twelve progressed. A mean of roughly 250,000 productive templates and 90,000 or so productive rearrangements was obtained per sample.

Study-wide points: Clonality (at baseline) was higher than in age-matched healthy donors and tracked circulating CD8+ T-cell counts.

Clones were read by immunoSEQ multiplex PCR, and TCRdb kept only the in-frame ones, dropping some. The data contain fewer than 300,000 clones, 65% to 85% of them singletons. Germline V gene data show CDR1 as SEHNR and CDR2 as FQNEAQ (reference sequence). The CDR3 spans 14 residues. Unmatched junction bases numbered 3, after V lost 1 base and J lost 3 bases. The V call is TRBV7-9, the J call TRBJ2-7, with 7 bases fitting TRBD1. Material: PBMCs, obtained at disease progression, from a patient treated with ibrutinib. The sequence came from a human donor with chronic lymphocytic leukemia. The CDR3 region has the DNA TGTGCCAGCAGCTTAGACTGGGACAGCTACGAGCAGTACTTC. Its translation is CASSLDWDSYEQYF.